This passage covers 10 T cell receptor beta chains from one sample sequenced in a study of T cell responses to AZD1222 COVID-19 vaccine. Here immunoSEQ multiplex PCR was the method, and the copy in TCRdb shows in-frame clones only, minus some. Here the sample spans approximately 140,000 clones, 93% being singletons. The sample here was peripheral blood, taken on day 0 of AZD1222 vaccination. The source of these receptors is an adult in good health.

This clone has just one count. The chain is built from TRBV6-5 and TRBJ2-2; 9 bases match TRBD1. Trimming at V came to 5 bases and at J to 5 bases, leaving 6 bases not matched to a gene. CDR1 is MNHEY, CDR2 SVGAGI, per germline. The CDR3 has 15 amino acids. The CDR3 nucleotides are TGTGCCAGCAGTCGACAGGGGGTCGTGACCGGGGAGCTGTTTTTT. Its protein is CASSRQGVVTGELFF.

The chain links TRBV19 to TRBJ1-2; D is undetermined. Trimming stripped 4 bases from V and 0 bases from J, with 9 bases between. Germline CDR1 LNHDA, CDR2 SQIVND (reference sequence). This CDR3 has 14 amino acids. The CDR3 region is CASSRIIPNYGYTF. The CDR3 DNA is TGTGCCAGTAGTAGGATAATCCCTAACTATGGCTACACCTTC.

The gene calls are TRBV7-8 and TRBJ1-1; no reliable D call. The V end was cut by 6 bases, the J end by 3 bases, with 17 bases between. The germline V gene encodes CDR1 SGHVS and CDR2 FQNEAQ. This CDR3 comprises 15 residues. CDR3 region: CASRPGRVKDTEAFF. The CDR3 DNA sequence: TGTGCCAGCAGGCCTGGGCGGGTCAAGGACACTGAAGCTTTCTTT.

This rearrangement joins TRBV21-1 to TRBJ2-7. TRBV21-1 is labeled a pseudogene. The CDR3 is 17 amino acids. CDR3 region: CASSPKGGNSHLDEQYF. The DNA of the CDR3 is TGTGCCAGCAGCCCAAAAGGGGGGAACTCCCACCTCGACGAGCAGTACTTC.

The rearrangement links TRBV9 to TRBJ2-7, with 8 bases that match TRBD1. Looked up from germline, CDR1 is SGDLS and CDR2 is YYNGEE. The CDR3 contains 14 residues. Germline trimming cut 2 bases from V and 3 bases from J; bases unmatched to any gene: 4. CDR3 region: CASSVGQGGYEQYF. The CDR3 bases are TGTGCCAGCAGCGTCGGACAGGGTGGCTACGAGCAGTACTTC.

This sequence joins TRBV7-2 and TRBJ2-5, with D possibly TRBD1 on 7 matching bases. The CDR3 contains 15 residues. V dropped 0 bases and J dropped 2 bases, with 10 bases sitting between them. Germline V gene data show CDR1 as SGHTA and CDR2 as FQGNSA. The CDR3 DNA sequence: TGTGCCAGCAGCTTAGCGTCAGGGGGGCAAGAGACCCAGTACTTC. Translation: CASSLASGGQETQYF.

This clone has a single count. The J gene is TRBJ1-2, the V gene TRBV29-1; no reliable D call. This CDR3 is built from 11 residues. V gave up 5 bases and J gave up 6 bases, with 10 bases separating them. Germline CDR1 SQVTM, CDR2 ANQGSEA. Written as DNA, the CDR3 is TGCAGCGTTCTTTCGGCTGATGGCTACACCTTC. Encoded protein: CSVLSADGYTF.

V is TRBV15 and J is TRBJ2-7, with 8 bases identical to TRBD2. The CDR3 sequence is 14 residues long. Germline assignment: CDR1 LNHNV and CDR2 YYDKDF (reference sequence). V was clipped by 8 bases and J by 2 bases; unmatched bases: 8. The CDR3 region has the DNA TGTGCCACCGGATTAGCGGGGAATCCCTACGAGCAGTACTTC. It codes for CATGLAGNPYEQYF.

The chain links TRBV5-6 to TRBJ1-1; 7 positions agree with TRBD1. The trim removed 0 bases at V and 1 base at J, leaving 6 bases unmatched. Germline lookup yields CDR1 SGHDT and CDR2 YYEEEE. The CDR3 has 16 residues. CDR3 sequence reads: CASSLEFGQENTEAFF. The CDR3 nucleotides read TGTGCCAGCAGCTTGGAATTTGGACAGGAGAACACTGAAGCTTTCTTT.

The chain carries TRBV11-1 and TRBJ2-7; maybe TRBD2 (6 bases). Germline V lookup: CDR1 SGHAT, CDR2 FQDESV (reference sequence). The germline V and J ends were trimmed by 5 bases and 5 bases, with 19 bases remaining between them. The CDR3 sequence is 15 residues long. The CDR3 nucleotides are TGTGCCAGCAGCGGGCGGGGACCCCTCGGCCACGAGCAGTACTTC. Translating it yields CASSGRGPLGHEQYF.